This entry describes one T cell receptor beta chain. What it recognizes is unknown. Using immunoSEQ multiplex PCR, the repertoire was profiled, and TCRdb retains in-frame clones only, with some absent. In the table there are fewer than 90,000 clones, 65% to 75% of which are singletons. Expansion with viral peptide pools was applied to antigen-specific CD4+ T cells by the ViraFEST assay prior to sequencing. Researchers isolated CD4+ T cells once about 11 days of culture had elapsed. Between March and December 2020, the person had a SARS-CoV-2 infection that PCR confirmed. Each culture well received approximately 2 million PBMC. These cells were then cultured in IMDM with about 10 IU/ml IL-2 and around 9.6 ug/ml peptides. Negative control culture was done with an HIV-1 Nef peptide pool. Days 3 and 7 saw half the medium replaced with IL-2 medium. This entry comes from a study of vaccination effects on CD4 cells after COVID-19.

With 2 bases clipped from V and 7 bases from J, the junction kept 6 bases outside the gene matches. The germline CDR1 and CDR2 sequences are SEHNR and FQNEAQ (reference sequence). This CDR3 spans 14 amino acids. Specimen: CD4+ T cells from PBMCs cultured with HIV peptides, collected before COVID-19 vaccination. Subset meaning: HIV-1 Nef peptide pool negative control/reference culture. The TCR sequence derives from a human donor who had a prior SARS-CoV-2 infection. The rearrangement joins TRBV7-9 to TRBJ1-2, with TRBD1 matching 8 bases. The DNA for the CDR3 is TGTGCCAGCAGCTTACTTCGGGGGACAGGTGGCTACACCTTC. Its protein product is CASSLLRGTGGYTF.